This is a list of T cell receptor beta chains from one sample in a study of long-term antiretroviral therapy in people with HIV. TCRdb's table, derived via immunoSEQ multiplex PCR, lists solely in-frame clones and lacks some. Of some 33,000 clones detected, over 70% appear once; the ten largest clones hold under 7.5%. This specimen was unsorted PBMCs, taken 0.6 years after starting antiretroviral therapy. The receptors originated from a man younger than 30 with HIV. The CDR3 runs from the conserved cysteine through the conserved F or W. D genes are given only for firm matches. Rows give clone size only sometimes, using once, few, many, or a class for an expanded clone.

j_call v_call d_call clone_size cdr3_aa cdr3_nt
TRBJ1-4 TRBV30 NA once CAWSPSPGKLFF TGTGCCTGGAGTCCCTCTCCTGGAAAACTGTTTTTT
TRBJ2-6 TRBV19 NA NA CASSIRGSGANVLTF TGTGCCAGTAGTATACGGGGGTCTGGGGCCAACGTCCTGACTTTC
TRBJ2-1 TRBV19 NA NA CASSLSGEQFF TGTGCCAGTAGCTTAAGTGGCGAGCAGTTCTTC
TRBJ2-7 TRBV28 NA NA CASSTSYEQYF TGTGCCAGCAGTACTTCCTACGAGCAGTACTTC
TRBJ2-1 TRBV28 NA NA CASRASEQFF TGTGCCAGCAGAGCAAGTGAGCAGTTCTTC
TRBJ2-7 TRBV2 NA NA CASSDRSSYEQYF TGTGCCAGCAGTGACAGGTCCTCCTACGAGCAGTACTTC
TRBJ2-1 TRBV7-8 NA once CASNIGRGEQFF TGTGCCAGCAACATCGGCCGGGGTGAGCAGTTCTTC
TRBJ2-1 TRBV6-5 NA NA CASSPAGDEQFF TGTGCCAGCAGTCCCGCAGGAGATGAGCAGTTCTTC
TRBJ2-5 TRBV5-1 NA NA CASSVTGETQYF TGCGCCAGCAGCGTTACGGGGGAGACCCAGTACTTC
TRBJ2-1 TRBV4-3 NA NA CASSQDRGVGEQFF TGCGCCAGCAGCCAAGATCGGGGTGTAGGCGAGCAGTTCTTC
TRBJ1-4 TRBV7-2 TRBD1 NA CASSTRTGRSGEKLFF TGTGCCAGCAGCACCCGGACAGGTCGAAGCGGTGAAAAACTGTTTTTT
TRBJ2-1 TRBV7-7 NA few CASSLQQGGNEQFF TGTGCCAGCAGCCTTCAACAGGGAGGCAATGAGCAGTTCTTC
TRBJ2-3 TRBV29-1 NA NA CSVEGVGFTDTQYF TGCAGCGTTGAAGGGGTAGGGTTTACAGATACGCAGTATTTT
TRBJ2-7 TRBV15 NA NA CATRGGGSYEQYF TGTGCCACCAGGGGGGGCGGCTCCTACGAGCAGTACTTC
TRBJ2-1 TRBV27 NA NA CASSFTRVNEQFF TGTGCCAGCAGTTTTACAAGGGTGAATGAGCAGTTCTTC
TRBJ2-7 TRBV7-8 NA NA CASSLIQSSYEQYF TGTGCCAGCAGCTTGATCCAGAGCTCCTACGAGCAGTACTTC
TRBJ2-5 TRBV6-5 NA NA CASKGHTETQYF TGTGCCAGCAAAGGTCATACAGAGACCCAGTACTTC
TRBJ2-7 TRBV6-6 TRBD1 NA CASSTGGGEQYF TGTGCCAGCAGCACAGGGGGCGGCGAGCAGTACTTC
TRBJ2-1 TRBV7-9 NA NA CASSSGSYNEQFF TGTGCCAGCAGCTCGGGCTCCTACAATGAGCAGTTCTTC
TRBJ2-7 TRBV27 TRBD2 NA CASSSAPTSGVYEQYF TGTGCCAGCAGCTCGGCGCCGACTAGCGGAGTGTACGAGCAGTACTTC